The 23 T cell receptor beta chains listed next were all sequenced from one sample in a study of blood T cell repertoires in COVID-19. Profiled with immunoSEQ multiplex PCR; TCRdb holds only in-frame clones, not every one. The sample includes some 200,000 clones, approximately 80% seen only once; the top ten take approximately 1.2%. The sample taken for sequencing was PBMCs or T cells enriched from blood (not recorded which). The receptor set was obtained from a woman in her thirties or forties with acute COVID-19.

This sequence joins TRBV19 and TRBJ1-2; 9 bases are a match to TRBD1. The CDR3 loop spans 14 amino acids. Trimming took 1 base from V and 5 from J; bases not matched to a gene: 2. CDR1 LNHDA and CDR2 SQIVND come from the germline V gene (reference sequence). This chain's CDR3 is CASSIVTGGYGYTF. CDR3 sequence (DNA): TGTGCCAGTAGTATAGTGACAGGGGGTTATGGCTACACCTTC.

The chain combines TRBV11-1 with TRBJ2-1; 9 bases map to TRBD1. The CDR3 consists of 15 residues. The V and J ends lost 6 bases and 3 bases, in that order; junction bases with no gene match: 6. Germline V gene lookup returns CDR1 SGHAT and CDR2 FQDESV (reference sequence). CDR3 bases: TGTGCCAGCAGACCAGGGGGACAGGGCTACAATGAGCAGTTCTTC. Its translation: CASRPGGQGYNEQFF.

V is TRBV29-1 and J is TRBJ1-1; D is perhaps TRBD1 (6 bases). The V and J ends lost 6 bases and 0 bases respectively, with 14 bases between them. Germline V CDR1 and CDR2: SQVTM, ANQGSEA. The CDR3 totals 14 residues. The CDR3 is CSVGATVMNTEAFF. The CDR3 bases are TGCAGCGTGGGGGCGACAGTCATGAACACTGAAGCTTTCTTT.

The chain uses TRBV6-6 and TRBJ1-1, with D perhaps matching TRBD1 (6 bases). This CDR3 has 14 amino acids. Trimming took 0 bases from V and 4 from J, leaving 9 bases between them. Germline lookup yields CDR1 MNHNY and CDR2 SVGAGI (reference sequence). The CDR3 loop is CASSYSQDSTEAFF. In DNA form, the CDR3 reads TGTGCCAGCAGTTACTCGCAGGACAGCACTGAAGCTTTCTTT.

J is TRBJ1-5 and V is TRBV2; D perhaps matches TRBD1 (6 bases). Between the trimmed V and J ends, which lost 5 bases and 7 bases, there was a span of 6 bases. Germline V lookup: CDR1 SNHLY, CDR2 FYNNEI. The CDR3 covers 11 residues. CDR3 sequence (DNA): TGTGCCAGCAGTACAGGGCAGCCCCAGCATTTT. Its protein is CASSTGQPQHF.

The chain joins TRBV25-1 to TRBJ2-5, with unresolved D. The V end was cut by 6 bases, the J end by 2 bases, with 22 bases between. The CDR3 length is 17 residues. CDR1 is MGHDK, CDR2 SYGVNS, per germline. CDR3 DNA: TGTGCCAGCAGCCCTCGTGAGCCCGCCCCCTCTCAAGAGACCCAGTACTTC. Residues: CASSPREPAPSQETQYF.

This clone was seen only a few times. CDR3 sequence reads: CASSFQIAGELFF. As DNA, the CDR3 is TGTGCCAGCAGCTTTCAGATTGCCGGGGAGCTGTTTTTT. The rearrangement joins TRBV7-2 to TRBJ2-2, with D unresolved. Per germline, CDR1 SGHTA and CDR2 FQGNSA. The V gene lost 3 bases and the J gene lost 6 bases, with 8 bases spanning the gap. The CDR3 sequence is 13 residues long. The whole variable domain, filled in from reference TRBV7-2 and TRBJ2-2, reads GAGVSQSPSNKVTEKGKDVELRCDPISGHTALYWYRQSLGQGLEFLIYFQGNSAPDKSGLPSDRFSAERTGGSVSTLTIQRTQQEDSAVYLCASSFQIAGELFFGEGSRLTVL.

The rearrangement joins TRBV5-4 to TRBJ2-2, with TRBD2 matching 12 bases. Unmatched junction bases numbered 4, after V lost 4 bases and J lost 6 bases. The CDR3 sequence is 15 residues long. CDR1 is SGHNT and CDR2 is YYREEE in the germline V gene (reference sequence). The CDR3 spells CASSPLAGGPGELFF. CDR3 in DNA: TGTGCCAGCAGCCCCCTAGCGGGGGGGCCCGGGGAGCTGTTTTTT.

In its sample, this clone was seen once. V gene TRBV12-3 or TRBV12-4 combines with J gene TRBJ2-1; D remains unclear. Trimming took off 2 bases at V and 5 bases at J, with 7 bases between the two ends. The CDR3 has 13 residues. The chain's CDR3 is CASSLNYHNEQFF. The CDR3 DNA sequence: TGTGCCAGCAGTTTAAACTACCACAATGAGCAGTTCTTC.

V and J are TRBV30 and TRBJ1-5; possible D gene TRBD1, 5 bases. The germline gives CDR1 GTSNPN, CDR2 SVGIG (reference sequence). The CDR3 extends over 14 amino acids. The ends were cut back, 0 bases at V and 6 bases at J, with 12 bases in the middle. The CDR3 here is CAWSVGGSSQPQHF. DNA for the CDR3: TGTGCCTGGAGTGTCGGGGGAAGTAGTCAGCCCCAGCATTTT.

The chain uses TRBV6-5 and TRBJ1-1; 10 positions agree with TRBD1. Germline V gene lookup returns CDR1 MNHEY and CDR2 SVGAGI. J was trimmed by 6 bases and V by 5 bases; bases with no gene match: 9. The CDR3 sequence is 15 residues long. The CDR3 loop is CASSPRQGAIAEAFF. CDR3 DNA sequence: TGTGCCAGCAGTCCAAGACAGGGGGCAATCGCTGAAGCTTTCTTT.

The chain couples TRBV5-4 to TRBJ1-1; TRBD1 might be the D (6 bases). Trimming cost V 4 bases and J 1 base, with 11 bases left between them. CDR1 is SGHNT and CDR2 is YYREEE in the germline V gene (reference sequence). CDR3 size: 14 residues. The CDR3 is CASSQGLQNTEAFF. The CDR3, as DNA: TGTGCCAGCAGCCAGGGGTTACAGAACACTGAAGCTTTCTTT.

As DNA, the CDR3 is TGTGCCAGCAGCTTCTCTACTAACACTGAAGCTTTCTTT. Translated: CASSFSTNTEAFF. The chain joins TRBV7-3 to TRBJ1-1; D remains unclear. CDR1 SGHTA and CDR2 FQGTGA come from the germline V gene. The CDR3 extends over 13 amino acids. Between the trimmed V and J ends, which lost 3 bases and 2 bases, there was a span of 7 bases.

The chain couples TRBV19 to TRBJ1-5, with unresolved D. V was trimmed by 1 base and J by 5 bases, leaving 9 bases between them. This CDR3 has 14 residues. Germline assignment: CDR1 LNHDA and CDR2 SQIVND (reference sequence). The CDR3: CASSIAAGYQPQHF. The CDR3 nucleotides read TGTGCCAGTAGTATAGCTGCGGGATATCAGCCCCAGCATTTT.

The chain is built from TRBV6-5 and TRBJ1-1, with D tentatively TRBD1 (6 bases). Germline CDR1 MNHEY, CDR2 SVGAGI. V was cut by 2 bases and J by 6 bases, with 16 bases left in between. This CDR3 has 15 amino acids. The CDR3: CASSYDSGVGAEAFF. The DNA for the CDR3 is TGTGCCAGCAGTTACGATTCAGGGGTGGGTGCTGAAGCTTTCTTT.

The table lists this clone with a few counts. This chain uses TRBV7-9 with TRBJ2-7; no reliable D call. V lost 6 bases and J lost 4, with 10 bases in between. CDR1 and CDR2 (germline): SEHNR, FQNEAQ (reference sequence). The CDR3 runs 12 residues. The CDR3 nucleotides read TGTGCCAGCAGTTCCACTTCGTACGAGCAGTACTTC. Encoded protein: CASSSTSYEQYF.

The gene calls are TRBV4-1 and TRBJ1-2; 9 bases agree with TRBD1. The CDR3 is 16 residues long. The germline V gene has CDR1 MGHRA and CDR2 YSYEKL. After removal of 2 bases from V and 6 bases from J, the junction contained 10 bases not matched to a gene. As DNA, the CDR3 is TGCGCCAGCAGCCAACCACCGGACAGGGGAACGAATGGCTACACCTTC. This gives the protein CASSQPPDRGTNGYTF.

CDR3 DNA: TGTGCCAGCAGTCCAGGACTAGCGGGTTGGGGGCAGTACTTC. This gives the protein CASSPGLAGWGQYF. The chain has TRBV27 and TRBJ2-7; TRBD2 aligns across 11 bases. The CDR3 is 14 residues long. Germline CDR1 and CDR2: MNHEY and SMNVEV (reference sequence). V trimming: 5 bases; J trimming: 9 bases; junction bases outside the gene matches: 9.

This chain joins TRBV4-3 and TRBJ1-2; 8 nucleotides align to TRBD1. Germline assignment: CDR1 LGHNA and CDR2 YSLEER. V trimming: 2 bases; J trimming: 4 bases; junction bases outside the gene matches: 9. This CDR3 contains 16 residues. The CDR3 here is CASSQSTGTGPYGYTF. In DNA, the CDR3 is TGCGCCAGCAGCCAATCTACCGGGACAGGCCCCTATGGCTACACCTTC.

This chain joins TRBV21-1 and TRBJ1-1; TRBD1, as called in the table, went unchecked against the DNA. TRBV21-1 is a listed pseudogene. This CDR3 has 16 residues. In nucleotides, the CDR3 is TGTGCCAGCAGCATCCGGGACACTCGTGAGAACACTGAAGCTTTCTTT. This gives the protein CASSIRDTRENTEAFF.

This chain connects TRBV18 to TRBJ1-2; D remains unclear. Germline values: CDR1 KGHSH, CDR2 LQKENI. Trimming took off 3 bases at V and 1 base at J, with 15 bases between the two ends. The CDR3 length is 16 residues. DNA of the CDR3: TGTGCCAGCTCACCCTCTCCAGTCATTCTTAACTATGGCTACACCTTC. Residues: CASSPSPVILNYGYTF.

This clone was seen a single time. The CDR3 DNA reads TGCGCCAGCAGCTTGGCGAACAGGGGTTCCACTGAAGCTTTCTTT. It yields the protein CASSLANRGSTEAFF. This chain connects TRBV5-1 to TRBJ1-1; 7 bases match TRBD1. Germline V gives CDR1 SGHRS, CDR2 YFSETQ. The CDR3 length is 15 residues. V was clipped by 0 bases and J by 4 bases; unmatched bases: 6. The full variable domain, in which reference TRBV5-1 and TRBJ1-1 provide the parts outside the CDR3, is KAGVTQTPRYLIKTRGQQVTLSCSPISGHRSVSWYQQTPGQGLQFLFEYFSETQRNKGNFPGRFSGRQFSNSRSEMNVSTLELGDSALYLCASSLANRGSTEAFFGQGTRLTVV.

This chain uses TRBV14 with TRBJ2-6, with 8 bases matching TRBD1. This CDR3 spans 18 amino acids. V was pared by 5 bases and J by 0 bases, with 9 bases of the junction left unmatched. Germline assignment: CDR1 SGHDN and CDR2 FVKESK. In nucleotides, the CDR3 is TGTGCCAGCAGCAACCGGGACAGGCCCCCCTCTGGGGCCAACGTCCTGACTTTC. The encoded protein is CASSNRDRPPSGANVLTF.